These T cell receptor beta chains were read from a single sample in a study of tumor-infiltrating lymphocytes in primary liver carcinoma. A single record per CDR3 protein comes from TCRdb applying MiXCR to the multiplex PCR reads. The table shows around 330,000 distinct CDR3 sequences, with approximately 54% occurring only once. The sequencing sample was made of peripheral blood. These receptors were taken from a woman in her 30s with primary liver carcinoma and hepatitis B virus infection. The CDR3 runs from the conserved cysteine through the conserved F or W. Fields, in order: D gene, J gene, clone size, V gene, CDR3 DNA, CDR3 protein. A D gene is named only where the DNA matches it firmly. The size entry is marked missing in some rows and otherwise reads once, few, many or a size class.

D: .
J: TRBJ1-4
size: .
V: TRBV7-9
DNA: TGTGCCAGCAGCTCACCCCTGCTTGCAACTAATGAAAAACTGTTTTTT
CDR3: CASSSPLLATNEKLFF

D: TRBD2
J: TRBJ2-1
size: few
V: TRBV7-8
DNA: TGTGCCAGCAAACCTTTACGGGGAAGGGCGGGAGTACACAATGAGCAGTTCTTC
CDR3: CASKPLRGRAGVHNEQFF

D: .
J: TRBJ1-2
size: .
V: TRBV11-2
DNA: TGTGCCAGCAGCCCAATTGGTTATGGCTACGCCTTC
CDR3: CASSPIGYGYAF

D: .
J: TRBJ1-1
size: .
V: TRBV5-1
DNA: TGCGCCAGCACCTTGACGACAGATTGGCACACTGAAGCTTTCTTT
CDR3: CASTLTTDWHTEAFF

D: .
J: TRBJ2-3
size: .
V: TRBV28
DNA: TGTGCCAGCAGTTTCTTAGCGGAGCTCACAGATACGCAGTATTTT
CDR3: CASSFLAELTDTQYF

D: TRBD2
J: TRBJ2-2
size: .
V: TRBV12-3/TRBV12-4
DNA: TGTGCCAGCAGTCCTAGCGGGACGGCTAACACCGGGGAGCTGTTTTTT
CDR3: CASSPSGTANTGELFF

D: .
J: TRBJ2-7
size: .
V: TRBV29-1
DNA: TGCAGCGTCATGACATCTGGGACCGGCACTCCCTTCGAGCAGTACTTC
CDR3: CSVMTSGTGTPFEQYF

D: .
J: TRBJ1-3
size: .
V: TRBV7-9
DNA: TGTGCCAACAGCTTGAGTGAAGGGGACACCATATATTTT
CDR3: CANSLSEGDTIYF

D: .
J: TRBJ1-5
size: .
V: TRBV6-6
DNA: TGTGCCAGCCAGGGAGGGCTTGGCAATCAGCCACAGCATTTT
CDR3: CASQGGLGNQPQHF

D: .
J: TRBJ1-1
size: few
V: TRBV5-1
DNA: TGCGCCAGCAGTCGCGAGCGGCACATGAACACTGAAGCTTTCTTT
CDR3: CASSRERHMNTEAFF

D: .
J: TRBJ2-3
size: .
V: TRBV28
DNA: TGTGCCAGCAGTCCTCTCGGGGATAGCACAGATACGCAGTATTTT
CDR3: CASSPLGDSTDTQYF

D: TRBD2
J: TRBJ2-3
size: many
V: TRBV7-9
DNA: TGTGCCAGCAGCTTCTCTAGCGGGAGCACAGATACGCAGTATTTT
CDR3: CASSFSSGSTDTQYF

D: TRBD1
J: TRBJ2-4
size: many
V: TRBV6-6
DNA: TGTGCCGTACAGGGGGCGAACATTCAGTACTTC
CDR3: CAVQGANIQYF

D: .
J: TRBJ1-5
size: once
V: TRBV6-1
DNA: TGTGCCAGCAGTGAAGTGGGGGCGGGAGAAGGTACGCAGCATTTT
CDR3: CASSEVGAGEGTQHF

D: .
J: TRBJ1-5
size: .
V: TRBV2
DNA: TGTGTCAGTAGTACCGGGAGCAATCAGCCCCAGCATTTT
CDR3: CVSSTGSNQPQHF

D: .
J: TRBJ2-5
size: many
V: TRBV6-2/TRBV6-3
DNA: TGTGCCAGCAACCGATGGCGGAGGGGCCAAGAGACCCAGTACTTC
CDR3: CASNRWRRGQETQYF

D: .
J: TRBJ1-6
size: .
V: TRBV11-3
DNA: TGTGTCAGCAGCGGGCGCAATTCACCCCTCAACTTT
CDR3: CVSSGRNSPLNF

D: .
J: TRBJ1-4
size: few
V: TRBV14
DNA: TGTGCCAGCAGCCAAGATGACGAAAAACTGTTTTTT
CDR3: CASSQDDEKLFF

D: .
J: TRBJ1-6
size: .
V: TRBV6-5
DNA: TGTACCAGCACAACGTCCACCTATAATTCACCCCTCCACTTT
CDR3: CTSTTSTYNSPLHF

D: .
J: TRBJ2-7
size: .
V: TRBV28
DNA: TGTGCCAGCAGTCCCGGGACTTCTCCCTACGAGCAGTACTTC
CDR3: CASSPGTSPYEQYF

D: .
J: TRBJ2-7
size: .
V: TRBV9
DNA: TGTGCCAGCAGCTCCCCGGCCGGGAGACAGTACTTC
CDR3: CASSSPAGRQYF

D: .
J: TRBJ2-3
size: .
V: TRBV6-6
DNA: TGTGCCAGCAGTTATGTTCGGGATACGCGGTATTTT
CDR3: CASSYVRDTRYF

D: TRBD1
J: TRBJ1-1
size: .
V: TRBV29-1
DNA: TGCGGCGTGGGACTGACAGGGGAAAAAGCTTTCTTT
CDR3: CGVGLTGEKAFF

D: .
J: TRBJ2-5
size: few
V: TRBV15
DNA: TGTGCCACCAGCAGAGATAACGGGGCCCAGTACTTC
CDR3: CATSRDNGAQYF

D: .
J: TRBJ2-1
size: many
V: TRBV11-2
DNA: TGTGCCAGCAGCTTTCTAGCATCGGTTGAGCAGTTCTTC
CDR3: CASSFLASVEQFF

D: TRBD2
J: TRBJ2-7
size: few
V: TRBV7-8
DNA: TGTGCCAGCAGCCCTCGTAGCGGGGCCGGGAGGGAGCAGTACTTC
CDR3: CASSPRSGAGREQYF

D: .
J: TRBJ2-7
size: .
V: TRBV6-5
DNA: TGTGCCAGCAGTTTGAGGACGGGTCTCTACGAGCAGTACTTC
CDR3: CASSLRTGLYEQYF

D: .
J: TRBJ2-4
size: once
V: TRBV12-3/TRBV12-4
DNA: TGTGCCAGCAGTTCCGGACAGATAAAGGACATTCAGTACTTC
CDR3: CASSSGQIKDIQYF

D: TRBD1
J: TRBJ2-1
size: many
V: TRBV12-3/TRBV12-4
DNA: TGTGCCAGCAGTTTAAGACAGGGAGCCTACAATGAGCAGTTCTTC
CDR3: CASSLRQGAYNEQFF

D: TRBD1
J: TRBJ2-1
size: .
V: TRBV29-1
DNA: TGCAGCGCTGGCTGGGGGACAGGTAATGAGCAGTTCTTC
CDR3: CSAGWGTGNEQFF

D: TRBD2
J: TRBJ2-3
size: .
V: TRBV11-2
DNA: TGTGCCAACAGCCGTAGACAAATTAGCGGGGGCACAGATGCGCAGTATTTT
CDR3: CANSRRQISGGTDAQYF

D: TRBD2
J: TRBJ2-3
size: .
V: TRBV6-5
DNA: TGTGCCAGCATCACCGTACTAGCGGGAGGAGCAGATACGCAGTATTTT
CDR3: CASITVLAGGADTQYF

D: .
J: TRBJ2-7
size: .
V: TRBV6-6
DNA: TGTGCCAGCAGTAGGTCTTACGAGCACTACTTC
CDR3: CASSRSYEHYF

D: .
J: TRBJ2-4
size: .
V: TRBV11-3
DNA: TGTGTCAGTAGCCCTCGGCCAGCCAACATTCAGTACTTC
CDR3: CVSSPRPANIQYF

D: TRBD2
J: TRBJ2-1
size: .
V: TRBV29-1
DNA: TGCAGCGTTGAGACTAGCGGGAGAGGAAATGAGCAGTTCTTC
CDR3: CSVETSGRGNEQFF

D: TRBD1
J: TRBJ1-5
size: .
V: TRBV5-1
DNA: TGCGCCAGCAGGTTGAGTACAGGGGGTCAGCCCCAGCATTTT
CDR3: CASRLSTGGQPQHF

D: .
J: TRBJ2-2
size: .
V: TRBV6-5
DNA: TGTGCCAGCAGTTCAGAACCTTTAGGGCCCGGGGAGCTGTTCTTT
CDR3: CASSSEPLGPGELFF

D: .
J: TRBJ2-1
size: many
V: TRBV29-1
DNA: TGCAGCGCTATGACTGCCTCCTACAATGAGCAGTTCTTC
CDR3: CSAMTASYNEQFF

D: TRBD1
J: TRBJ1-2
size: .
V: TRBV6-6
DNA: TGTGCCAGCAGTTACGGCTCAGGGGGCACCACCCCCTATGGCTACACCTTC
CDR3: CASSYGSGGTTPYGYTF

D: TRBD1
J: TRBJ2-5
size: few
V: TRBV29-1
DNA: TGCAGCGTTTCCCCGGGGACAGCCCAAGAGACCCAGTACTTC
CDR3: CSVSPGTAQETQYF

D: .
J: TRBJ2-5
size: .
V: TRBV5-1
DNA: TGCACCAGCAGCTCCCCAGGAGGGGAGACCCAGTACTTC
CDR3: CTSSSPGGETQYF

D: .
J: TRBJ2-3
size: few
V: TRBV7-9
DNA: TGTGCTAGCAGCTCCGACTCGACGCTCACAGATACGCAGTATTTT
CDR3: CASSSDSTLTDTQYF

D: .
J: TRBJ1-1
size: few
V: TRBV6-1
DNA: TGTGCCAGCCGACCCTGGAACACTGAAGCTTTCTTT
CDR3: CASRPWNTEAFF

D: TRBD1
J: TRBJ1-5
size: .
V: TRBV11-2
DNA: TGTGCCAGCAGCTTATCTGGGAAGTGGGGGACAGATATGCAGCATTTT
CDR3: CASSLSGKWGTDMQHF

D: .
J: TRBJ1-1
size: .
V: TRBV30
DNA: TGTGCCTGGAGTGTAAACAGACAAACTGAAGCTTTCTTT
CDR3: CAWSVNRQTEAFF